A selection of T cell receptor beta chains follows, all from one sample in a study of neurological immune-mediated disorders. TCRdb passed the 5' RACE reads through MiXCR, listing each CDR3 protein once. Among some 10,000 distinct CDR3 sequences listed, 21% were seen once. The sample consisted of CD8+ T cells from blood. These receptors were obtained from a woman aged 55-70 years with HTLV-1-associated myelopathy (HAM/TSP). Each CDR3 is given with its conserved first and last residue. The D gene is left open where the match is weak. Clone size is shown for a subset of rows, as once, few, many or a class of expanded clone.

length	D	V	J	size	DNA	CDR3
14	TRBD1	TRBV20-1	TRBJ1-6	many	TGCAGTGCTAGTCCGGGACAGGGAAGTTCACCCCTCCACTTT	CSASPGQGSSPLHF
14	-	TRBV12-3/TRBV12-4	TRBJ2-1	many	TGTGCCAGCAGTTTAGGGACAAGGAACAATGAGCAGTTCTTC	CASSLGTRNNEQFF
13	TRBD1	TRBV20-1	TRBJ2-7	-	TGCAGTGCTAGGGGGACAGGGGGATACGAGCAGTACTTC	CSARGTGGYEQYF
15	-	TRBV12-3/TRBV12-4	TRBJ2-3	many	TGTGCCAGCAGTTTAGGTCTAGCCCCCCCAGATACGCAGTATTTT	CASSLGLAPPDTQYF
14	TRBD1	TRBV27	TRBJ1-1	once	TGTGCCAGCAGTTTTCAAACAGGGGACACTGAAGCTTTCTTT	CASSFQTGDTEAFF
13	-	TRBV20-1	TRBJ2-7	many	TGCAGTGCTAGATTCCGGACAGACTACGAGCAGTACTTC	CSARFRTDYEQYF
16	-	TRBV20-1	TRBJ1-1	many	TGCAGTGCTAGAGGAGGGGGGGCTGGGATGAACACTGAAGCTTTCTTT	CSARGGGAGMNTEAFF
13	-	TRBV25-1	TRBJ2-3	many	TGTGCCAGCAGTGATAGGAGAACAGATACGCAGTATTTT	CASSDRRTDTQYF
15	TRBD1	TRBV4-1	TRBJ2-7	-	TGCGCCAGCAGCCCCGAGGGGACAGGGGTCTACGAGCAGTACTTC	CASSPEGTGVYEQYF
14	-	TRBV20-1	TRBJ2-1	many	TGCAGTGCTAGAGTGCGGGGCGAGGGTAATGAGCAGTTCTTC	CSARVRGEGNEQFF
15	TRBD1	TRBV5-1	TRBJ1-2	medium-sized	TGCGCCAGCAGCTGGGACAGGGGAATTCTAGATGGCTACACCTTC	CASSWDRGILDGYTF
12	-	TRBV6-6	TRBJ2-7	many	TGTGCCAGCAGCTTTGCGGCCAGCGAGCAGTACTTC	CASSFAASEQYF
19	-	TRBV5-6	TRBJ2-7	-	TGTGCCAGCAGCGGGGGATATGGAGAGGGGTTAGGGTACTACTACGAGCAGTACTTC	CASSGGYGEGLGYYYEQYF
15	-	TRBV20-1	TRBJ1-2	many	TGCAGTGCTACCCCCCGGGGGGTGTTGGGCTATGGCTACACCTTC	CSATPRGVLGYGYTF
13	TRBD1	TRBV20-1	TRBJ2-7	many	TGCAGTGCAAGGACAGGGGCGAACTACGAGCAGTACTTC	CSARTGANYEQYF
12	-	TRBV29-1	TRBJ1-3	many	TGCAGCGTTGTGGTCCGCAGTAACACCATATATTTT	CSVVVRSNTIYF
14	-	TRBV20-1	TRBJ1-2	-	TGCAGTGCGGATACGGGCATCGTTAGCTATGGCTACACCTTC	CSADTGIVSYGYTF
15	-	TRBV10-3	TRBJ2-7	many	TGTGCCATCAGTGAGCTGTTAGGGGTGGGAGTCGAGCAGTACTTC	CAISELLGVGVEQYF
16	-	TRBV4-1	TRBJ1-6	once	TGTGCCAGCAGCCAAGAACCGGGACAAGGAAATTCACCCCTCCGCTTT	CASSQEPGQGNSPLRF
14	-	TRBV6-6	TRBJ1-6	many	TGTGCCAGCAGTTACGAGGATTATAATTCACCCCTCCACTTT	CASSYEDYNSPLHF
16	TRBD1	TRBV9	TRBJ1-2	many	TGTGCCAGCAGCGCCGACAGGGGGCGAGCGAACTATGGCTACACCTTC	CASSADRGRANYGYTF
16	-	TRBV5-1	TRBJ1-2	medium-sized	TGCGCCAGCAGCTCAAGCCCTGGACAGATTAACTATGGCTACACCTTC	CASSSSPGQINYGYTF
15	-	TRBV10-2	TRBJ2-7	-	TGCGCCAGCAGTGAATCGGCAGGGCGAGGGCACGAGCAGTACTTC	CASSESAGRGHEQYF
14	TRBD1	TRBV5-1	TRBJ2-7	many	TGCGCCAGCAGCTTCGACAGGGGGACCTACGAGCAGTACTTC	CASSFDRGTYEQYF
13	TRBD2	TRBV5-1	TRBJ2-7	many	TGCGCCAGCAGCGGGGGGACTATTTACGAGCAGTACTTC	CASSGGTIYEQYF
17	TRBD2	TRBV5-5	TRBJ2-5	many	TGTGCCAGCAGCCCGGGACTAGCGGGGGTCCTCCAAGAGACCCAGTACTTC	CASSPGLAGVLQETQYF
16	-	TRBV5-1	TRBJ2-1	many	TGCGCCAGCAGCTGGAGGACTTCAGCCGCCTACAATGAGCAGTTCTTC	CASSWRTSAAYNEQFF
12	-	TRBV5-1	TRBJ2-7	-	TGCGCCAATAGCTTGTCAGGCTACGAGCAGTACTTC	CANSLSGYEQYF
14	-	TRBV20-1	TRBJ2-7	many	TGCAGTGCTAGAGAGCTTGGAGGCTCCTACGAGCAGTACTTC	CSARELGGSYEQYF
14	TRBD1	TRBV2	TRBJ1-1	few	TGTGCCAGCAGGAACAGGGGTGGGTACACTGAAGCTTTCTTT	CASRNRGGYTEAFF
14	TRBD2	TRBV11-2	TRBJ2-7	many	TGTGCCAGCAGCTCTAGCGGCACCGCCTACGAGCAGTACTTC	CASSSSGTAYEQYF
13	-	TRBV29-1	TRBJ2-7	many	TGCAGCTTCCGGCTTTTAGGGCAATACGAGCAGTACTTC	CSFRLLGQYEQYF
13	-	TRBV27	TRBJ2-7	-	TGTGCCAGCAGTGGGTCGGGTCCCTACGAGCAGTACTTC	CASSGSGPYEQYF
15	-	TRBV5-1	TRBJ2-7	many	TGCGCCAGCAGCTTGGACGGGTTCGGATCCTACGAGCAGTACTTC	CASSLDGFGSYEQYF
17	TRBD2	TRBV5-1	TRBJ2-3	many	TGCGCCAGCAGCTCTATAGGCCAAAGGAGCGGGGATGATACGCAGTATTTT	CASSSIGQRSGDDTQYF
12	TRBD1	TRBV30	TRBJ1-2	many	TGTGCCTGGAGGGACAGGGGCTATGGCTACACCTTC	CAWRDRGYGYTF
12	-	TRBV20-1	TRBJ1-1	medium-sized	TGCAGTGCAAACGGAGGGGACACTGAAGCTTTCTTT	CSANGGDTEAFF
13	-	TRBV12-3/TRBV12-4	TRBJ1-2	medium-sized	TGTGCCAGCAGTCCCGGGTCCCGCTATGGCTACACCTTC	CASSPGSRYGYTF
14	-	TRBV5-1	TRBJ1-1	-	TGCGCCAGCAGCTTGAGGCCTGGAGGCACTGAAGCTTTCTTT	CASSLRPGGTEAFF
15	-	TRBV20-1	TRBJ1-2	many	TGCAGTGCTGCCTCTCCGGGACTTCTGGTGGGTGGCTACACCTTC	CSAASPGLLVGGYTF